These 23 T cell receptor beta chains share one sample of origin, sequenced in a study of long-term antiretroviral therapy in people with HIV. A v3.0 immunoSEQ assay was performed at survey level. Assay used: immunoSEQ multiplex PCR; TCRdb lists only in-frame clones, some missing. The sample includes tens of thousands of clones, roughly 78% of them seen just once. The sample was unsorted PBMCs, taken 0.3 years after starting antiretroviral therapy. Receptors originate from a man between 40 and 49 years old with HIV.

The chain recombines TRBV7-9 with TRBJ2-1; 11 bases are shared with TRBD2. This CDR3 spans 15 amino acids. V was pared by 6 bases and J by 5 bases, with 6 bases of the junction left unmatched. CDR1 SEHNR and CDR2 FQNEAQ come from the germline V gene (reference sequence). The CDR3 is CASSLLAGVNNEQFF. In DNA form, the CDR3 reads TGTGCCAGCAGTTTACTAGCGGGAGTGAACAATGAGCAGTTCTTC.

This rearrangement joins TRBV19 to TRBJ1-3; D remains unclear. V was trimmed by 7 bases and J by 0 bases, leaving 1 base between them. The CDR3 is 11 amino acids. Looked up from germline, CDR1 is LNHDA and CDR2 is SQIVND (reference sequence). The CDR3 protein is CASISGNTIYF. The CDR3 DNA reads as TGTGCCAGTATCTCTGGAAACACCATATATTTT.

This clone was seen just once. V is TRBV6-5 and J is TRBJ1-4, with a tentative D call TRBD1 (6 bases). Germline V gene lookup returns CDR1 MNHEY and CDR2 SVGAGI. The V end lost 6 bases, the J end lost 10 bases, and 15 bases lay between the germline ends. CDR3 size: 13 residues. The CDR3 DNA sequence: TGTGCCAGCAGGCGAGACCAAGGGGGAAAACTGTTTTTT. Encoded protein: CASRRDQGGKLFF.

This chain uses TRBV5-1 with TRBJ2-7, with TRBD2 matching over 10 bases. Looked up from germline, CDR1 is SGHRS and CDR2 is YFSETQ. With V trimmed by 4 bases and J by 12 bases, 7 bases remained unmatched. The CDR3 length is 12 residues. CDR3 loop: CASSNSGRFLYF. CDR3 DNA: TGCGCCAGCAGCAATAGCGGGAGGTTCCTGTACTTC. The entire variable domain, with the rest obtained from reference TRBV5-1 and TRBJ2-7, is as follows: KAGVTQTPRYLIKTRGQQVTLSCSPISGHRSVSWYQQTPGQGLQFLFEYFSETQRNKGNFPGRFSGRQFSNSRSEMNVSTLELGDSALYLCASSNSGRFLYFGPGTRLTVT.

This clone was detected only once. The chain combines TRBV29-1 with TRBJ2-5; the match to TRBD2 covers 7 bases. This CDR3 spans 12 amino acids. Germline V gene data show CDR1 as SQVTM and CDR2 as ANQGSEA. The ends lost 5 bases at V and 2 bases at J; junction bases unmatched: 2. CDR3 in amino acids: CSVRAGQETQYF. The CDR3 bases are TGCAGCGTTAGAGCGGGGCAAGAGACCCAGTACTTC.

This clone was observed a handful of times. This chain uses TRBV7-3 with TRBJ2-7; no reliable D call. Deletions cut 2 bases from V and 2 bases from J, with 10 bases between. CDR1 and CDR2 (germline): SGHTA, FQGTGA. The CDR3 consists of 14 residues. CDR3 protein: CASSLQNGPYEQYF. The DNA for the CDR3 is TGTGCCAGCAGCTTACAGAACGGACCCTACGAGCAGTACTTC. Full variable domain (outside the CDR3, taken from reference TRBV7-3 and TRBJ2-7): GAGVSQTPSNKVTEKGKYVELRCDPISGHTALYWYRQSLGQGPEFLIYFQGTGAADDSGLPNDRFFAVRPEGSVSTLKIQRTERGDSAVYLCASSLQNGPYEQYFGPGTRLTVT.

The chain is built from TRBV2 and TRBJ1-5; D remains ambiguous. Germline V lookup: CDR1 SNHLY, CDR2 FYNNEI. V lost 5 bases, J lost 2 bases, and 10 bases lay in between. The CDR3 has 14 amino acids. The CDR3 DNA follows: TGTGCCAGCAGTCGTAGTCGGGGCAATCAGCCCCAGCATTTT. It codes for CASSRSRGNQPQHF.

CDR3 in amino acids: CASSLRTSGRNEQFF. CDR3 in DNA: TGTGCCAGCAGCCTCCGGACTAGCGGGAGGAATGAGCAGTTCTTC. The J gene is TRBJ2-1, the V gene TRBV14; 14 bases line up with TRBD2. V shed 4 bases, J shed 7 bases, and the junction held 3 bases outside the gene matches. The CDR3 is 15 residues long. Germline CDR1 reads SGHDN; CDR2 reads FVKESK.

The chain uses TRBV4-3 and TRBJ1-4, with a possible D match to TRBD1 (6 bases). Germline-derived CDR1 and CDR2 are LGHNA and YSLEER. The CDR3 covers 13 residues. V lost 5 bases and J 6 bases, leaving 10 bases between the germline ends. In nucleotides, the CDR3 is TGCGCCAGCAGCAGGACAGCTTATGAAAAACTGTTTTTT. Its protein product is CASSRTAYEKLFF.

This sequence joins TRBV2 and TRBJ1-2, with D perhaps matching TRBD1 (5 bases). V was pared by 5 bases and J by 1 base, with 5 bases between. Germline lookup yields CDR1 SNHLY and CDR2 FYNNEI. This CDR3 comprises 12 residues. The CDR3 DNA reads TGTGCCAGCAGTCAGGGTAACTATGGCTACACCTTC. This encodes CASSQGNYGYTF. The full variable domain, rest sourced from reference TRBV2 and TRBJ1-2, is EPEVTQTPSHQVTQMGQEVILRCVPISNHLYFYWYRQILGQKVEFLVSFYNNEISEKSEIFDDQFSVERPDGSNFTLKIRSTKLEDSAMYFCASSQGNYGYTFGSGTRLTVV.

The gene calls are TRBV7-2 and TRBJ2-7; D is tentatively TRBD1 or TRBD2 (5 bases each). V shed 1 base and J shed 5 bases, with 9 bases lying between them. This CDR3 spans 13 amino acids. Germline loops: CDR1 SGHTA, CDR2 FQGNSA. Here the CDR3 reads CASSLERGNEQYF. CDR3 DNA sequence: TGTGCCAGCAGCTTAGAGAGGGGTAACGAGCAGTACTTC.

V gene TRBV5-1 combines with J gene TRBJ1-1; 7 nucleotides align to TRBD1. There are 13 residues in the CDR3. J lost 2 bases, V lost 4 bases, and 2 bases had no gene match. Germline lookup yields CDR1 SGHRS and CDR2 YFSETQ. The CDR3 nucleotides read TGCGCCAGCAGCGGACAGGAAAACACTGAAGCTTTCTTT. Its translation: CASSGQENTEAFF.

This CDR3 reads CASSFKEGEQFF. The CDR3 coding sequence is TGTGCCAGCAGCTTTAAGGAGGGTGAGCAGTTCTTC. This chain links TRBV5-6 with TRBJ2-1, with D maybe TRBD2 (6 bases). Germline V lookup: CDR1 SGHDT, CDR2 YYEEEE. The CDR3 runs to 12 residues. The germline V and J ends were trimmed by 2 bases and 9 bases, with 9 bases remaining between them.

The chain couples TRBV9 to TRBJ1-4, with D uncertain. With 0 bases removed from V and 0 bases from J, the gap between germline ends came to 6 bases. The CDR3 has 15 amino acids. From germline, CDR1 is SGDLS and CDR2 YYNGEE. The CDR3 DNA follows: TGTGCCAGCAGCGTAGGTGCGTCAACTAATGAAAAACTGTTTTTT. Amino acids: CASSVGASTNEKLFF.

The V and J genes are TRBV4-2 and TRBJ2-3; the match to TRBD2 covers 10 bases. Germline-derived CDR1 and CDR2 are LGHNA and YNFKEQ. This CDR3 region has 16 residues. Trimming took 3 bases from V and 0 from J; bases not matched to a gene: 3. The CDR3 sequence is CASSQGSGGSTDTQYF. CDR3 in DNA: TGTGCCAGCAGCCAGGGTAGCGGGGGGAGCACAGATACGCAGTATTTT.

V is TRBV19 and J is TRBJ2-7; no clear D gene. The germline V gene encodes CDR1 LNHDA and CDR2 SQIVND (reference sequence). V was trimmed by 7 bases and J by 6 bases, leaving 13 bases between them. This CDR3 spans 12 amino acids. The chain's CDR3 is CASIQDPVEQYF. The CDR3 coding sequence is TGTGCCAGTATCCAGGACCCCGTCGAGCAGTACTTC. The whole variable domain, filled in from reference TRBV19 and TRBJ2-7, reads DGGITQSPKYLFRKEGQNVTLSCEQNLNHDAMYWYRQDPGQGLRLIYYSQIVNDFQKGDIAEGYSVSREKKESFPLTVTSAQKNPTAFYLCASIQDPVEQYFGPGTRLTVT.

The gene calls are TRBV6-1 and TRBJ2-7, with 10 bases that match TRBD2. Germline loops: CDR1 MNHNS, CDR2 SASEGT. The CDR3 loop spans 16 amino acids. Trimming took 4 bases from V and 2 from J; bases not matched to a gene: 8. The DNA of the CDR3 is TGTGCCAGCAGTGTATCCCTAGCGGGAGAGGCCTACGAGCAGTACTTC. Protein product: CASSVSLAGEAYEQYF.

The chain recombines TRBV6-1 with TRBJ2-5; TRBD2 agrees at 7 bases. Germline lookup yields CDR1 MNHNS and CDR2 SASEGT. The trim removed 7 bases at V and 5 bases at J, leaving 13 bases unmatched. The CDR3 is made up of 15 amino acids. For the CDR3, the DNA is TGTGCCAGCATGAAGAGCGGGATGAGGACGGAGACCCAGTACTTC. This codes for CASMKSGMRTETQYF.

This clone occurred a few times. This sample includes further DNA sequences coding for the same CDR3. J is TRBJ1-2 and V is TRBV5-1; 10 bases line up with TRBD1. Germline values: CDR1 SGHRS, CDR2 YFSETQ. This CDR3 region has 14 residues. Trimming cost V 4 bases and J 8 bases; bases outside gene matches: 8. Here the CDR3 DNA reads TGCGCCAGCAGCAGAGGACAGGGGGATAGGGGCTACACCTTC. It is translated as CASSRGQGDRGYTF.

This clone was found a few times. This chain joins TRBV27 and TRBJ2-3; TRBD1 might be the D (6 bases). Trimming cost V 6 bases and J 4 bases, with 17 bases left between them. The CDR3 has 15 amino acids. Germline V lookup: CDR1 MNHEY, CDR2 SMNVEV (reference sequence). CDR3 sequence reads: CASRETGRGADTQYF. The CDR3 DNA sequence: TGTGCCAGCAGAGAAACAGGGCGTGGGGCAGATACGCAGTATTTT.

This clone was counted between two and nine times. This chain links TRBV7-8 with TRBJ2-7, with 7 bases identical to TRBD2. In germline, CDR1 is SGHVS, CDR2 FQNEAQ. The CDR3 extends over 17 amino acids. The ends lost 1 base at V and 4 bases at J; junction bases unmatched: 13. The CDR3 reads CASSLGLGGRERYEQYF. The CDR3 DNA follows: TGTGCCAGCAGCTTAGGGTTAGGTGGGCGGGAGCGGTACGAGCAGTACTTC.

The V call is TRBV7-2, the J call TRBJ2-7; no definite D call. The CDR3 runs 15 residues. The germline V and J ends were trimmed by 2 bases and 3 bases, with 14 bases remaining between them. Germline CDR1 and CDR2: SGHTA and FQGNSA. CDR3 sequence reads: CASSLSGSRSYEQYF. The CDR3 DNA is TGTGCCAGCAGCTTATCCGGGTCCCGAAGCTACGAGCAGTACTTC.

The genes are TRBV9 and TRBJ1-6; weak D call: TRBD1 (6 bases). Between the trimmed V and J ends, which lost 3 bases and 6 bases, there was a span of 13 bases. The germline gives CDR1 SGDLS, CDR2 YYNGEE. The CDR3 loop spans 15 amino acids. The DNA for the CDR3 is TGTGCCAGCAGCGGAGTTGGACAGAGTAATTCACCCCTCCACTTT. This encodes CASSGVGQSNSPLHF.